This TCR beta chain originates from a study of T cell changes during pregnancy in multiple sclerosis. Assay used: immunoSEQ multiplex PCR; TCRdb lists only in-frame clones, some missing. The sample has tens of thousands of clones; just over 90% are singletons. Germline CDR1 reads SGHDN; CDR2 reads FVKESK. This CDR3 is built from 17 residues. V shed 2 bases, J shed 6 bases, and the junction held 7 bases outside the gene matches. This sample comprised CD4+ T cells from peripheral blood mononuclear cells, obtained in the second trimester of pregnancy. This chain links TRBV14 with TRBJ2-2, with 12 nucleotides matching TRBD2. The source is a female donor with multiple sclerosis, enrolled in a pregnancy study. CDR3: CASSQPRLAGDSGELFF. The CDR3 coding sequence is TGTGCCAGCAGCCAACCAAGACTAGCGGGAGATTCCGGGGAGCTGTTTTTT.